These 17 T cell receptor beta chains were sequenced from one sample in a study of CD8+CD57+ T cells in acquired aplastic anemia. Genomic DNA, the template, was used for profiling of the TCR beta VDJ and CDR3. TCRdb re-called the reads through MiXCR, storing one row per CDR3 protein. The table shows roughly 500,000 distinct CDR3 sequences, with around 33% occurring only once. Whoever was chosen for sequencing had shown CD8+CD57+ cell expansion by flow cytometry. Sequencing input: sorted CD4+, CD8+, or CD8+CD57+ T cells (not recorded which) from PBMCs. The receptors stem from a human donor with aplastic anemia.

At least ten counts were recorded for this clonotype. The chain couples TRBV2 to TRBJ1-5; TRBD1 agrees at 7 bases. CDR1 is SNHLY, CDR2 FYNNEI, per germline. The CDR3 is made up of 12 amino acids. V gave up 6 bases and J gave up 12 bases; unmatched junction bases: 8. CDR3 nucleotides: TGTGCCAGCAGCTCAGGGGGGGCTCACCAGCATTTT. It translates to CASSSGGAHQHF.

This clonotype was seen ten or more times. The chain carries TRBV19 and TRBJ1-5; no clear D gene. The CDR3 is 15 residues long. V lost 3 bases and J 2 bases, leaving 11 bases between the germline ends. The V gene's germline CDR1 is LNHDA and CDR2 SQIVND (reference sequence). DNA of the CDR3: TGTGCCAGTAGTATCGGCCTTCTGGGCAATCAGCCCCAGCATTTT. This encodes CASSIGLLGNQPQHF.

The rearrangement joins TRBV6-1 to TRBJ2-3; 12 bases are a match to TRBD2. The germline CDR1 and CDR2 sequences are MNHNS and SASEGT. This CDR3 spans 15 amino acids. Unmatched junction bases numbered 5, after V lost 8 bases and J lost 2 bases. The CDR3 sequence is CASGRTSGVTDTQYF. CDR3 bases: TGTGCCAGCGGGAGGACTAGCGGGGTCACAGATACGCAGTATTTT.

This clonotype was seen at least ten times. This chain links TRBV10-3 with TRBJ2-1; maybe TRBD2 (6 bases). CDR1 and CDR2 (germline): ENHRY, SYGVKD. Trimming left V 8 bases short and J 0 bases short, with 14 bases between. The CDR3 runs 15 residues. CDR3 in amino acids: CAIGGTPDSYNEQFF. As DNA, the CDR3 is TGTGCCATCGGCGGGACGCCGGACTCCTACAATGAGCAGTTCTTC.

There are many counts of this clonotype. The genes are TRBV7-3 and TRBJ2-1; 8 bases fit TRBD2. V dropped 4 bases and J dropped 4; count of bases not matched to a gene: 3. Germline V CDR1 and CDR2: SGHTA, FQGTGA. The CDR3 length is 14 residues. The CDR3 DNA sequence: TGTGCCAGCAGCTCAGCGGGGGCATACAATGAGCAGTTCTTC. Residues: CASSSAGAYNEQFF.

This clonotype showed up just a few times. This chain connects TRBV2 to TRBJ1-1; 8 bases line up with TRBD1. The germline CDR1 and CDR2 sequences are SNHLY and FYNNEI. The CDR3 totals 12 residues. With 10 bases clipped from V and 6 bases from J, the junction kept 7 bases outside the gene matches. For the CDR3, the DNA is TGTGCCATATGGACAGGGCCACCTGAAGCTTTCTTT. It codes for CAIWTGPPEAFF.

Regarding this clonotype: Sequence at one end of the junction differs from germline and may be a read error. The CDR3: CASSYRDGERYF. The CDR3 DNA reads as TGTGCCAGCAGTTACCGTGATGGAGAGCGGTACTTC. The chain uses TRBV6-5 and TRBJ2-7; D call uncertain. Germline values: CDR1 MNHEY, CDR2 SVGAGI. The CDR3 consists of 12 residues.

This clonotype was picked up many times. This rearrangement joins TRBV25-1 to TRBJ1-1; D is possibly TRBD1 (5 bases). Trimming took off 3 bases at V and 1 base at J, with 6 bases between the two ends. The CDR3 has 13 residues. Germline CDR1 reads MGHDK; CDR2 reads SYGVNS. The CDR3 sequence: CASSEGTNTEAFF. CDR3 nucleotides: TGTGCCAGCAGTGAGGGGACGAACACTGAAGCTTTCTTT.

The gene calls are TRBV15 and TRBJ2-7; the D gene is possibly TRBD2 (6 bases). The germline CDR1 and CDR2 sequences are LNHNV and YYDKDF (reference sequence). Trimming stripped 3 bases from V and 3 bases from J, with 12 bases between. The CDR3 runs 14 residues. CDR3 in DNA: TGTGCCACCAGCAGCTCGGCGGGGAGCTACGAGCAGTACTTC. The encoded protein is CATSSSAGSYEQYF.

Turning to this clonotype: A much larger clone sits a single nucleotide away, making a read error possible. This sequence joins TRBV15 and TRBJ1-4, with no clear D. The CDR3 is made up of 15 amino acids. V lost 6 bases and J 3 bases, leaving 14 bases between the germline ends. CDR1 is LNHNV, CDR2 YYDKDF, per germline (reference sequence). In nucleotides, the CDR3 is TGTGCCACCAGTCCCCCGGTTACAGCTAATGAAAAACTGTTTTTT. Translation: CATSPPVTANEKLFF.

This clonotype was seen a handful of times. The DNA of the CDR3 is TGTGCCAGCAGCCAAGGTACTAGGACCTACGAGCAGTACTTC. Protein product: CASSQGTRTYEQYF. The V call is TRBV7-8, the J call TRBJ2-7; D may be TRBD2 (5 bases). Between the trimmed V and J ends, which lost 5 bases and 2 bases, there was a span of 13 bases. The CDR3 runs 14 residues. The germline CDR1 and CDR2 sequences are SGHVS and FQNEAQ.

Only a few counts were recorded for this clonotype. The chain joins TRBV20-1 to TRBJ2-7; a possible D gene is TRBD2 (6 bases). The CDR3 contains 13 residues. Germline CDR1 and CDR2: DFQATT and SNEGSKA (reference sequence). The CDR3 loop reads CSGQIGSEYEQYF. In DNA form, the CDR3 reads TGCAGCGGTCAGATCGGGAGCGAGTACGAGCAGTACTTC.

With respect to this clonotype: The limits of the CDR3 on the DNA are not certain, so only TCRdb's listed CDR3 is given. This chain joins TRBV27 and TRBJ2-7; the tabulated D call, TRBD1, remains unverified against the DNA. The CDR3 spans 15 residues, counting both ends. CDR1 is MNHEY and CDR2 is SMNVEV in the germline V gene (reference sequence). The CDR3 is CASSSSPGDFYEQYF.

This clonotype has ten or more counts. The J gene is TRBJ1-2, the V gene TRBV5-1, with D uncertain. Germline-derived CDR1 and CDR2 are SGHRS and YFSETQ. V was trimmed by 2 bases and J by 3 bases, leaving 8 bases between them. The CDR3 is made up of 13 amino acids. The CDR3 is CASSFNDHYGYTF. CDR3 bases: TGCGCCAGCAGCTTTAATGACCACTATGGCTACACCTTC. Full variable domain (missing parts from reference TRBV5-1 and TRBJ1-2): KAGVTQTPRYLIKTRGQQVTLSCSPISGHRSVSWYQQTPGQGLQFLFEYFSETQRNKGNFPGRFSGRQFSNSRSEMNVSTLELGDSALYLCASSFNDHYGYTFGSGTRLTVV.

This clonotype was observed at least ten times. The J gene is TRBJ2-7, the V gene TRBV9; D is unclear. This CDR3 is built from 14 residues. Germline V gives CDR1 SGDLS, CDR2 YYNGEE. The V and J ends lost 4 bases and 2 bases respectively, with 13 bases between them. The CDR3 loop is CASSPPGVAYEQYF. The CDR3 DNA reads TGTGCCAGCAGCCCCCCGGGCGTAGCCTACGAGCAGTACTTC.

DNA of the CDR3: TGTGCCAGCAGCTTAGTAGTACTACAGGGGGCGAATGGCTACACCTTC. Encoded protein: CASSLVVLQGANGYTF. The chain employs TRBV11-2 and TRBJ1-2; 9 bases line up with TRBD1. V was clipped by 1 base and J by 6 bases; unmatched bases: 9. Per the germline V gene, CDR1 is SGHAT and CDR2 is FQNNGV. The CDR3 loop spans 16 amino acids.

This clonotype was counted many times. The CDR3 here is CASSLDPTASSYEQYF. The CDR3 region has the DNA TGTGCCAGCAGCTTGGATCCGACTGCTAGCTCCTACGAGCAGTACTTC. The V call is TRBV11-2, the J call TRBJ2-7; D gene unclear. The germline V gene encodes CDR1 SGHAT and CDR2 FQNNGV. V dropped 3 bases and J dropped 0 bases, with 15 bases sitting between them. The CDR3 consists of 16 residues. The variable domain in full, completed from reference TRBV11-2 and TRBJ2-7, reads EAGVAQSPRYKIIEKRQSVAFWCNPISGHATLYWYQQILGQGPKLLIQFQNNGVVDDSQLPKDRFSAERLKGVDSTLKIQPAKLEDSAVYLCASSLDPTASSYEQYFGPGTRLTVT.